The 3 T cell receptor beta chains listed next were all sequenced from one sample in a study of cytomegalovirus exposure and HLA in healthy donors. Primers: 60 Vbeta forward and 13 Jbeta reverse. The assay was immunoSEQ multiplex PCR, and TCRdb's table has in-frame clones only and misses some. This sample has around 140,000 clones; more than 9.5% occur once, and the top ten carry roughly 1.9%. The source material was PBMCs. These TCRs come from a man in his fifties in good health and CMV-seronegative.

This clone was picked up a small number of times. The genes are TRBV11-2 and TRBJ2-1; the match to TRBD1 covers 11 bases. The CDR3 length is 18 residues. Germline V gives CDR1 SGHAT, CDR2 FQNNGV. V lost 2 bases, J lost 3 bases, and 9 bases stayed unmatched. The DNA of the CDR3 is TGTGCCAGCAGCTTATTGGGGGCCGGGACAGGGGGCTACAATGAGCAGTTCTTC. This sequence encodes CASSLLGAGTGGYNEQFF.

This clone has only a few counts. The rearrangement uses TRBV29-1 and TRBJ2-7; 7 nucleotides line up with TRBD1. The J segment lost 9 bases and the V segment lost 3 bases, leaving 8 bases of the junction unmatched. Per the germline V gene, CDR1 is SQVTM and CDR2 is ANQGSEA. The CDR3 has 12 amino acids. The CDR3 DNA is TGCAGCGTTGACGACAGGGAACGCGTGCAGTACTTC. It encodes CSVDDRERVQYF.

The CDR3 sequence: CASSPAGNSPLHF. The CDR3 DNA sequence: TGTGCCAGCAGTCCGGCGGGGAACTCACCCCTCCACTTT. The J gene is TRBJ1-6, the V gene TRBV6-4; D gene ambiguous. The V end was cut by 5 bases, the J end by 10 bases, with 12 bases between. The germline CDR1 and CDR2 sequences are MRHNA and SNTAGT. The CDR3 is made up of 13 amino acids.